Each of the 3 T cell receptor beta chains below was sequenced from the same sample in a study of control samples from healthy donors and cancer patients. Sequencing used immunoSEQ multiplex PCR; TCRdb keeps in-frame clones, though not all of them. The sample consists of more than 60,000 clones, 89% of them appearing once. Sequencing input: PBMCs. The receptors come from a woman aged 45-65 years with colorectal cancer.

CDR3 protein: CASSRKNTEAFF. The CDR3 bases are TGTGCCAGCAGCCGAAAAAACACTGAAGCTTTCTTT. The chain carries TRBV9 and TRBJ1-1; D uncertain. The germline V gene has CDR1 SGDLS and CDR2 YYNGEE. V gave up 4 bases and J gave up 2 bases, with 6 bases separating them. This CDR3 spans 12 amino acids.

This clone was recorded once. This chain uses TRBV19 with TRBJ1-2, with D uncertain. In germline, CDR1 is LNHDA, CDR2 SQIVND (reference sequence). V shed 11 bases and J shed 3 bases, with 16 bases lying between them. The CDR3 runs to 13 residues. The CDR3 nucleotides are TGTGCCGTCAGGATGTTCCTGTACTATGGCTACACCTTC. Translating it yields CAVRMFLYYGYTF.

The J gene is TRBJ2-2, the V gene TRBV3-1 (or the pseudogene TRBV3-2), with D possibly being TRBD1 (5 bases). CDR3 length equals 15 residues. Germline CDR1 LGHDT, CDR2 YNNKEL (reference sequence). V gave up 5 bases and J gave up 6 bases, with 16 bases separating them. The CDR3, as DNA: TGTGCCAGCAGCGAAGGACAAGGCGTCCCCGGGGAGCTGTTTTTT. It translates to CASSEGQGVPGELFF.